This T cell receptor beta chain was identified in a study of shared clonotypes between healthy human individuals. Study-level background: Two women and a few men aged 18 to 49 served as donors. For every donor, three CD4 naive, three CD4 memory, two CD8 naive and one CD8 memory plates were used.

The assay was immunoSEQ multiplex PCR, and TCRdb's table has in-frame clones only and misses some. The sample includes under 2.5 million clones, around 92% of them seen just once. Study observations and caveats: Sharing across four donors was highest in naive CD4 (roughly 5%) and lowest in memory CD8 (roughly 0.4%).

This CDR3 is built from 13 residues. V gave up 5 bases and J gave up 7 bases; unmatched junction bases: 4. Germline V gene lookup returns CDR1 SGHVS and CDR2 FNYEAQ. About this clone: What it binds is unknown.

Sequenced material: naive CD4+ T cells from PBMCs. Subset here: CD45RA+ positively selected. The origin of this receptor is a man aged 18 to 35 in good health. Some clones in this sample may be carry-over from other donors' samples. The rearrangement joins TRBV7-6 to TRBJ2-2, with 7 bases matching TRBD1. CDR3 loop: CASSEQGLGELFF. In DNA, the CDR3 is TGTGCCAGCAGCGAACAGGGGCTCGGGGAGCTGTTTTTT.